This note documents a single T cell receptor (beta chain) sequence. This entry belongs to a study of blood T cell repertoires in COVID-19. Assay used: immunoSEQ multiplex PCR; TCRdb lists only in-frame clones, some missing. The repertoire has about 81,000 clones, 75% to 95% of them found once; the top ten carry under 2%. Looked up from germline, CDR1 is SGHAT and CDR2 is FQNNGV. The CDR3 is 13 amino acids. Trimming took off 5 bases at V and 4 bases at J, with 11 bases between the two ends. This chain joins TRBV11-2 and TRBJ2-5; D call uncertain. The specimen sequenced was peripheral blood. This clonotype was sampled from a woman aged 50 to 60 in a cohort sampled during active COVID-19. CDR3 DNA sequence: TGTGCCAGCAGCGGCCCCTGGAGAGAGACCCAGTACTTC. Its translation: CASSGPWRETQYF.